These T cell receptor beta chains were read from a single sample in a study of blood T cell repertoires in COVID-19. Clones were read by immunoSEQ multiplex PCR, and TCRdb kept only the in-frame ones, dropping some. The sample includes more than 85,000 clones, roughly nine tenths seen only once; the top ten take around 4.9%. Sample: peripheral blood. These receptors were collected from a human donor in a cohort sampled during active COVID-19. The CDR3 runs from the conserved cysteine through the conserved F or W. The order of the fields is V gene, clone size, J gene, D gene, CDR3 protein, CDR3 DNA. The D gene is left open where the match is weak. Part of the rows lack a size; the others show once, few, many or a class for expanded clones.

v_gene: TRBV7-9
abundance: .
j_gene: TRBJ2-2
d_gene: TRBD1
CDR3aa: CASSAGGIWTGELFF
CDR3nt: TGTGCCAGCAGCGCAGGGGGTATTTGGACCGGGGAGCTGTTTTTT

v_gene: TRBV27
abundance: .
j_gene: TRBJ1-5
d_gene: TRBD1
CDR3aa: CASSLDRGGQPQHF
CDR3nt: TGTGCCAGCAGTTTAGACAGGGGAGGTCAGCCCCAGCATTTT

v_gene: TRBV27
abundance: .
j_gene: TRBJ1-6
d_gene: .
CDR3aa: CASSSPRSPLHF
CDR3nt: TGTGCCAGCAGTTCCCCGAGGTCACCCCTCCACTTT

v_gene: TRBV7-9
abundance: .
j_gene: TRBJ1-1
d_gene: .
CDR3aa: CASSNPNTGIEAFF
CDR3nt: TGTGCCAGCAGCAACCCCAACACAGGAATTGAAGCTTTCTTT

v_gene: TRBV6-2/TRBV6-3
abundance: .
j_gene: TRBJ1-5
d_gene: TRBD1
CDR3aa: CASSYSGQGSNQPQHF
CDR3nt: TGTGCCAGCAGTTACTCCGGACAGGGGAGCAATCAGCCCCAGCATTTT

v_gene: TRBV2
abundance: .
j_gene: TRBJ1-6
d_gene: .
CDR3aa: CASTRGGGAGNSPLHF
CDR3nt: TGTGCCAGCACCAGAGGGGGGGGCGCGGGTAATTCACCCCTCCACTTT

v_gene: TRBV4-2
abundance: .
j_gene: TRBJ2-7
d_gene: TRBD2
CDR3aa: CASSQVTSGRAPYEQYF
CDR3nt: TGTGCCAGCAGCCAGGTTACTAGCGGGAGGGCCCCCTACGAGCAGTACTTC

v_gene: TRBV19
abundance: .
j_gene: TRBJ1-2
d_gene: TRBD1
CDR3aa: CASSRDRSFYGYTF
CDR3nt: TGTGCCAGTAGTCGGGACAGGTCCTTCTATGGCTACACCTTC

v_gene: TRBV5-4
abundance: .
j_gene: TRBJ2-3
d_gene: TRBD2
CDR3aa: CASSFRVGGHTTDTQYF
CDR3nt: TGTGCCAGCAGCTTTAGGGTGGGAGGGCATACCACAGATACGCAGTATTTT

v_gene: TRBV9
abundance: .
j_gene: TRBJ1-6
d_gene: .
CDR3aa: CASSLLSGNSPLHF
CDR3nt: TGTGCCAGCAGCCTACTATCGGGGAATTCACCCCTCCACTTT

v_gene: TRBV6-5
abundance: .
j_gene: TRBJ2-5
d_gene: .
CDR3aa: CASSYAATETQYF
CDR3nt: TGTGCCAGCAGTTACGCGGCTACAGAGACCCAGTACTTC

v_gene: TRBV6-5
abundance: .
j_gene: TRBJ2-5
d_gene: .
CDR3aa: CASSYSTDLQETQYF
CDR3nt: TGTGCCAGCAGTTACTCGACAGACCTCCAAGAGACCCAGTACTTC

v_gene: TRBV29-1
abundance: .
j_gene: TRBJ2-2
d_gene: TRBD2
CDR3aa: CSVSGRGAGELFF
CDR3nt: TGCAGCGTGAGCGGGAGAGGCGCCGGGGAGCTGTTTTTT

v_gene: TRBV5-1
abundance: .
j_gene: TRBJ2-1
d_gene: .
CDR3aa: CASRPPGTQTQYEQFF
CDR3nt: TGCGCCAGCAGACCCCCGGGGACTCAGACCCAATATGAGCAGTTCTTC

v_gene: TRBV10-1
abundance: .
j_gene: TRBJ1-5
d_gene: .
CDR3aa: CASSETLDQPQHF
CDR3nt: TGCGCCAGCAGTGAGACTTTGGATCAGCCCCAGCATTTT

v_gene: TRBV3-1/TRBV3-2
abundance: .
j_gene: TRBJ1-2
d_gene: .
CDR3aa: CASSQGVAAANYGYTF
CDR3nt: TGTGCCAGCAGCCAAGGAGTAGCCGCGGCTAACTATGGCTACACCTTC

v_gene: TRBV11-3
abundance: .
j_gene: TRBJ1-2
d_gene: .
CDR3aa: CASSLRGGYGYTF
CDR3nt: TGTGCCAGCAGCTTACGAGGTGGCTATGGCTACACCTTC

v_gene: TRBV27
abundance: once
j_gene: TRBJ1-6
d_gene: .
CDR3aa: CASSMAGSYNSPLHF
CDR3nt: TGTGCCAGCAGTATGGCAGGGTCCTATAATTCACCCCTCCACTTT

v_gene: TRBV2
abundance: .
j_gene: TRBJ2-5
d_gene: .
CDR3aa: CASREYQETQYF
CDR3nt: TGTGCCAGCAGAGAGTACCAAGAGACCCAGTACTTC

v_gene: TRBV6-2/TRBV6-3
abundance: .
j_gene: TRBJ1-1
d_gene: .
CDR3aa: CASSYSAGMNTEAFF
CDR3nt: TGTGCCAGCAGTTACTCTGCAGGAATGAACACTGAAGCTTTCTTT

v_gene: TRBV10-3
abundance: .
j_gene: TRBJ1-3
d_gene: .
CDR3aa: CAISQDRNSGNTIYF
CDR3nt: TGTGCCATCAGCCAGGACAGAAACTCTGGAAACACCATATATTTT

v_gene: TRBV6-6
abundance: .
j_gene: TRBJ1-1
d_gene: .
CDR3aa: CASSHRNRVNTEAFF
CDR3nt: TGTGCCAGCAGTCACCGAAACAGGGTAAACACTGAAGCTTTCTTT

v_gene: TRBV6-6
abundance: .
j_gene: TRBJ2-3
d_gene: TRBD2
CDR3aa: CASSSAGGYTDTQYF
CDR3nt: TGTGCCAGCAGTTCAGCGGGAGGGTACACAGATACGCAGTATTTT

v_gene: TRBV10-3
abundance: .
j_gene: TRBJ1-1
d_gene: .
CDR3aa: CAISVGQNTEAFF
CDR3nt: TGTGCCATCAGTGTGGGGCAGAACACTGAAGCTTTCTTT

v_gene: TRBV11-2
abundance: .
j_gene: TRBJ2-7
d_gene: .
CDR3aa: CASSPNFQVSYEQYF
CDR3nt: TGTGCCAGCAGCCCCAATTTCCAGGTCTCCTACGAGCAGTACTTC

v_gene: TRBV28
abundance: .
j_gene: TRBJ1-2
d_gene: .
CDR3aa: CASRYQGSGYTF
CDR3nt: TGTGCCAGCAGATACCAGGGCTCTGGCTACACCTTC

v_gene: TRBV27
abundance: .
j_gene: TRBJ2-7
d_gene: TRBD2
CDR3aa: CASSLAGIVAGGPTYEQYF
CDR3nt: TGTGCCAGCAGTTTAGCGGGTATTGTAGCGGGAGGGCCAACGTACGAGCAGTACTTC

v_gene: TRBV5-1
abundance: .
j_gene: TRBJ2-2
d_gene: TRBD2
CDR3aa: CASSPEGRSGRATGELFF
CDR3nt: TGCGCCAGCAGCCCGGAGGGGAGGAGCGGGAGGGCCACCGGGGAGCTGTTTTTT

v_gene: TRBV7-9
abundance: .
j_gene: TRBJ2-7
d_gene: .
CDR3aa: CASSFSSTGFSYEQYF
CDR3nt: TGTGCCAGCAGCTTTTCCTCCACGGGATTCTCCTACGAGCAGTACTTC

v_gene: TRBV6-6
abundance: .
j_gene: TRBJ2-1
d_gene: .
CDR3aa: CASNRGAFSYNEQFF
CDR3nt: TGTGCCAGCAACCGGGGGGCCTTCTCCTACAATGAGCAGTTCTTC

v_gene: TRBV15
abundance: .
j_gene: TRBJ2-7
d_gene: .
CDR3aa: CATSREIETYEQYF
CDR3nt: TGTGCCACCAGCAGAGAGATAGAAACCTACGAGCAGTACTTC

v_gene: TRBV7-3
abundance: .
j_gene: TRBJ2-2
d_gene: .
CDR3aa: CASSLAGSTGELFF
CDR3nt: TGTGCCAGCAGCTTGGCGGGGAGCACCGGGGAGCTGTTTTTT

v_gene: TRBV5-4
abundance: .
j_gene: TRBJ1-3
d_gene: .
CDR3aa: CASSSPSAGNTIYF
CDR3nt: TGTGCCAGCAGCTCCCCGAGTGCTGGAAACACCATATATTTT

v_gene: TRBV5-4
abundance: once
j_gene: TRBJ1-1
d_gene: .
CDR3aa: CASRGEGRRNTEAFF
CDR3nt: TGTGCCAGCCGCGGGGAGGGTAGGAGGAACACTGAAGCTTTCTTT

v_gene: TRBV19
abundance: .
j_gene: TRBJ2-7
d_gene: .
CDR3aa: CASSQTGPPYEQYF
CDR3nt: TGTGCCAGTAGCCAGACAGGTCCCCCCTACGAGCAGTACTTC

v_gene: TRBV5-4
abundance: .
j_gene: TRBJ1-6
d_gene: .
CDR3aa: CASSHALGADSPLHF
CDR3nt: TGTGCCAGCAGCCATGCCTTGGGAGCTGATTCACCCCTCCACTTT

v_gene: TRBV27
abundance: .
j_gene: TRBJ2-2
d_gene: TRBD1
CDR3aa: CASRNSGGSQFGNTGELFF
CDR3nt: TGTGCCAGCCGAAATTCAGGGGGAAGTCAGTTCGGGAACACCGGGGAGCTGTTTTTT

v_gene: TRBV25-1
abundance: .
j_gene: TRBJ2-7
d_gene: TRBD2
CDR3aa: CASSDPSAGDADEQYF
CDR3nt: TGTGCCAGCAGTGACCCCTCGGCGGGAGACGCCGACGAGCAGTACTTC

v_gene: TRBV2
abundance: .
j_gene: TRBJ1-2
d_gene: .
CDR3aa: CASSDIQLRLAGYTF
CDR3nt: TGTGCCAGCAGTGATATACAGCTCAGGCTGGCTGGCTACACCTTC

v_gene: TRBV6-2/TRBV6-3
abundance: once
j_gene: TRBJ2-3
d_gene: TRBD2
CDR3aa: CASSQAGGTDTQYF
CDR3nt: TGTGCCAGCAGTCAAGCGGGGGGCACAGATACGCAGTATTTT

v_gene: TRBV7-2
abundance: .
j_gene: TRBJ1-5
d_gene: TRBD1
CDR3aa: CASSLEGQGRNQPQHF
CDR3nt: TGTGCCAGCAGCTTGGAGGGACAGGGACGTAATCAGCCCCAGCATTTT

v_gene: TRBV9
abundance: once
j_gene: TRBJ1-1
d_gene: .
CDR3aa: CASSVQGDTEAFF
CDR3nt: TGTGCCAGCAGCGTGCAGGGTGACACTGAAGCTTTCTTT

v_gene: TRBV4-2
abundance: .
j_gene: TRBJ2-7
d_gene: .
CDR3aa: CASSQGSAGLMVEQYF
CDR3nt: TGTGCCAGCAGCCAAGGTTCGGCAGGCCTCATGGTCGAGCAGTACTTC

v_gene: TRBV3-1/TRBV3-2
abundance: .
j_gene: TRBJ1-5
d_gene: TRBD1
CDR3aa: CATGGGANQPQHF
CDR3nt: TGTGCCACCGGAGGGGGCGCGAATCAGCCCCAGCATTTT

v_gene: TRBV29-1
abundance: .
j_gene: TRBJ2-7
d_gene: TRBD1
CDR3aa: CSVQGQGAYEQYF
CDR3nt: TGCAGCGTCCAGGGACAGGGGGCCTACGAGCAGTACTTC

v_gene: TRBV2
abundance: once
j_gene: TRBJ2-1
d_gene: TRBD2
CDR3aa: CASSDIAGGQGNEQFF
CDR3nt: TGTGCCAGCAGTGATATAGCGGGGGGGCAGGGGAATGAGCAGTTCTTC

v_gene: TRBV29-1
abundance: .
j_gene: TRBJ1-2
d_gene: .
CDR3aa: CSVEVQGRGGYTF
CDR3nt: TGCAGCGTTGAAGTCCAGGGGAGAGGTGGCTACACCTTC

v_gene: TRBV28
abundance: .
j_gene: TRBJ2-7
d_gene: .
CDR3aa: CASSLSLTQTYEQYF
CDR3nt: TGTGCCAGCAGTTTGTCACTCACGCAAACCTACGAGCAGTACTTC

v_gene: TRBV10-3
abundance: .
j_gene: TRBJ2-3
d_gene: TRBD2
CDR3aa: CAISSGTSTTDTQYF
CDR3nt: TGTGCCATCAGCTCCGGGACTAGCACCACAGATACGCAGTATTTT

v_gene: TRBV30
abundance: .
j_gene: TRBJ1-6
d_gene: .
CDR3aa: CAWRGPGNSPLHF
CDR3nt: TGTGCCTGGAGGGGGCCTGGTAATTCACCCCTCCACTTT